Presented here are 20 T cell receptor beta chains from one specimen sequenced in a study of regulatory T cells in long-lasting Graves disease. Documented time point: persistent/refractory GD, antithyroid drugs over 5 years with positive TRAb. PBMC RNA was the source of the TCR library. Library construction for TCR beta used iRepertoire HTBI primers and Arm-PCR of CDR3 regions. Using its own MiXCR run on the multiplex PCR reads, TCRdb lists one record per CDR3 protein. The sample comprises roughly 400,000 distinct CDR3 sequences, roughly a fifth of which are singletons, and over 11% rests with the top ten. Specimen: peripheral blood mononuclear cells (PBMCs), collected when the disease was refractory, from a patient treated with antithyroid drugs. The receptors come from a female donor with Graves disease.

The CDR3 bases are TGTGCCAGCACCCGAGGGCTGCAGAGCTCCTATAATTCACCCCTCCACTTT. Encoded protein: CASTRGLQSSYNSPLHF. The genes are TRBV6-1 and TRBJ1-6; no clear D. From germline, CDR1 is MNHNS and CDR2 SASEGT. This CDR3 is 17 amino acids long. V was clipped by 7 bases and J by 0 bases, with 16 bases between them.

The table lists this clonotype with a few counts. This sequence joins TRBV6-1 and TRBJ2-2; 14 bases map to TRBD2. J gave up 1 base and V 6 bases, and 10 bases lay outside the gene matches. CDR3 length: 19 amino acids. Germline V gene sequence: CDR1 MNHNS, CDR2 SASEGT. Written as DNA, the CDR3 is TGTGCCAGCAGAACTCCGGGACTAGCGGGAGTAGTGAACACCGGGGAGCTGTTTTTT. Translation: CASRTPGLAGVVNTGELFF.

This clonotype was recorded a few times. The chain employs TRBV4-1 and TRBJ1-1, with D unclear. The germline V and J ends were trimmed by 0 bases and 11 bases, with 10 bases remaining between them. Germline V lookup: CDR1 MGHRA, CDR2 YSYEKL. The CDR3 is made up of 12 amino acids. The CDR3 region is CASSQDGVKAFF. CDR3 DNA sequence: TGCGCCAGCAGCCAAGATGGGGTAAAGGCTTTCTTT.

The CDR3 loop reads CASSFGDRLYNEQFF. The CDR3 region has the DNA TGTGCCAGCAGTTTTGGGGACAGGCTCTACAATGAGCAGTTCTTC. V gene TRBV28 combines with J gene TRBJ2-1, with 8 nucleotides matching TRBD1. Germline-derived CDR1 and CDR2 are MDHEN and SYDVKM. Trimming cost V 3 bases and J 3 bases; bases outside gene matches: 4. The CDR3 has 15 residues. Drawing the rest from reference TRBV28 and TRBJ2-1, the complete variable domain is DVKVTQSSRYLVKRTGEKVFLECVQDMDHENMFWYRQDPGLGLRLIYFSYDVKMKEKGDIPEGYSVSREKKERFSLILESASTNQTSMYLCASSFGDRLYNEQFFGPGTRLTVL.

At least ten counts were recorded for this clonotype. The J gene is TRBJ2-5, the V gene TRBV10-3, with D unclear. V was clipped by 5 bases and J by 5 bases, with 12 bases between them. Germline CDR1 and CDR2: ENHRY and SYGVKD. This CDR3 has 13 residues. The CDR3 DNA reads TGTGCCATCAGTCGACTTTCGGAGGAGACCCAGTACTTC. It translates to CAISRLSEETQYF.

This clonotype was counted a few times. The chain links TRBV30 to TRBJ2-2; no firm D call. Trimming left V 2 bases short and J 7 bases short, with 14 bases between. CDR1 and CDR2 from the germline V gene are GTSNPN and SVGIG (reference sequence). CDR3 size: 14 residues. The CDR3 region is CAWSQGIGDGELFF. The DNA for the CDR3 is TGTGCCTGGAGTCAAGGGATCGGAGACGGGGAGCTGTTTTTT.

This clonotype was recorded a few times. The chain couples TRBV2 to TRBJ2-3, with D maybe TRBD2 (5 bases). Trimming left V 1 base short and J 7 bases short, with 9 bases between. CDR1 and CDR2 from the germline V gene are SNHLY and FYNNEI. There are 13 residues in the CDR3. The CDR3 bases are TGTGCCAGCAGTGAAGTTGGGGAGAATACGCAGTATTTT. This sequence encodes CASSEVGENTQYF.

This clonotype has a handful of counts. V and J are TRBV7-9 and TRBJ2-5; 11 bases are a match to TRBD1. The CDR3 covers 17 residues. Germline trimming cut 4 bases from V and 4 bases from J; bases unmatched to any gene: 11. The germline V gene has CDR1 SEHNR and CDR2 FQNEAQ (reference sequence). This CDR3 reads CASSSPGQGARGETQYF. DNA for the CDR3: TGTGCCAGCAGCTCGCCCGGACAGGGGGCGAGGGGAGAGACCCAGTACTTC.

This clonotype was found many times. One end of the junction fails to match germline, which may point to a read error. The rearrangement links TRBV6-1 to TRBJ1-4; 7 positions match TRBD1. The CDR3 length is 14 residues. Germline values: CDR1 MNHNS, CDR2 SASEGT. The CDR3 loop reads CASSEDRVREKLFF. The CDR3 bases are TGTGCCAGCAGCGAAGACAGGGTCAGGGAAAAACTGTTTTTT.

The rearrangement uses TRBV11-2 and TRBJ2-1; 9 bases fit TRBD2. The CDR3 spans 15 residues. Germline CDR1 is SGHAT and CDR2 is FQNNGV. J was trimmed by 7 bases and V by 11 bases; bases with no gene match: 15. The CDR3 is CAGKSLTSGSNEQFF. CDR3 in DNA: TGTGCCGGCAAGTCGTTGACTAGCGGTAGTAATGAGCAGTTCTTC.

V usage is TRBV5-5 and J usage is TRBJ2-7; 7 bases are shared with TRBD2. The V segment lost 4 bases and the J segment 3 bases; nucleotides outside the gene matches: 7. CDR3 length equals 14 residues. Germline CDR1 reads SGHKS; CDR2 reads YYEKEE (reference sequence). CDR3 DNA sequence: TGTGCCAGCAGCCCCTGGGAGGGGCTCTACGAGCAGTACTTC. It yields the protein CASSPWEGLYEQYF.

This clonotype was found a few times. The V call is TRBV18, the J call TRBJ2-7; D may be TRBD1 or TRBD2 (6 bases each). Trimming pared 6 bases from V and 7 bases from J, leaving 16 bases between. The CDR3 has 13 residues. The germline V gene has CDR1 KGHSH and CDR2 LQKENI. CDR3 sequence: CASSGGQSGEQYF. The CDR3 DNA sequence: TGTGCCAGCTCCGGGGGCCAATCGGGGGAGCAGTACTTC.

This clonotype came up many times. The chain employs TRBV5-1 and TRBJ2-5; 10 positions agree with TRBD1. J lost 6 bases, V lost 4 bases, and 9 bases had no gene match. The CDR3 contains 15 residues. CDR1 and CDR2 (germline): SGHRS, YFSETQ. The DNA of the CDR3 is TGCGCCAGCAGCGTCGAGGACAGGGGGTGGCAGACCCAGTACTTC. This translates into CASSVEDRGWQTQYF. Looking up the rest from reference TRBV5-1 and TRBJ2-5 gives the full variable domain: KAGVTQTPRYLIKTRGQQVTLSCSPISGHRSVSWYQQTPGQGLQFLFEYFSETQRNKGNFPGRFSGRQFSNSRSEMNVSTLELGDSALYLCASSVEDRGWQTQYFGPGTRLLVL.

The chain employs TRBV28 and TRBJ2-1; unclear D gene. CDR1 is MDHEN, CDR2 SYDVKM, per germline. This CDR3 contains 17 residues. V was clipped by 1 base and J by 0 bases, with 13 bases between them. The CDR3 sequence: CASSLFNRLSSYNEQFF. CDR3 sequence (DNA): TGTGCCAGCAGTTTATTTAACAGACTTAGCTCCTACAATGAGCAGTTCTTC.

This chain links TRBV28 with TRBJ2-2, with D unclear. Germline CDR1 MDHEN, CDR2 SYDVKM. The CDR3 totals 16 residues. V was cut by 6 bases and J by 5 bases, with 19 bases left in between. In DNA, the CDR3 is TGTGCCAGCAGCCCACCGCAGAGCCAGGTGACCGGGGAGCTGTTTTTT. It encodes CASSPPQSQVTGELFF. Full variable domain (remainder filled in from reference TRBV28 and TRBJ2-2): DVKVTQSSRYLVKRTGEKVFLECVQDMDHENMFWYRQDPGLGLRLIYFSYDVKMKEKGDIPEGYSVSREKKERFSLILESASTNQTSMYLCASSPPQSQVTGELFFGEGSRLTVL.

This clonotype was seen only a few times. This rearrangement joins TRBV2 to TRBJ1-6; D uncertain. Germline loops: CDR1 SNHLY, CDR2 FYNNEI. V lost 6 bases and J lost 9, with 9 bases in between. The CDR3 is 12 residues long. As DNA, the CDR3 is TGTGCCAGCAGCACCAGACGTTCACCCCTCCACTTT. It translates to CASSTRRSPLHF. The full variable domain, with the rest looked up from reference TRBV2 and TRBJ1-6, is EPEVTQTPSHQVTQMGQEVILRCVPISNHLYFYWYRQILGQKVEFLVSFYNNEISEKSEIFDDQFSVERPDGSNFTLKIRSTKLEDSAMYFCASSTRRSPLHFGNGTRLTVT.

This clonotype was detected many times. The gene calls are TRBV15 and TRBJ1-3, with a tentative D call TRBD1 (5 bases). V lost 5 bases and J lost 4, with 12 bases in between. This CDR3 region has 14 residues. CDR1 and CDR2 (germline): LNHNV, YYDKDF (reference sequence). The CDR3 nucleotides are TGTGCCACCAGCGTCGGGACTGCGGGAAACACCATATATTTT. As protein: CATSVGTAGNTIYF.

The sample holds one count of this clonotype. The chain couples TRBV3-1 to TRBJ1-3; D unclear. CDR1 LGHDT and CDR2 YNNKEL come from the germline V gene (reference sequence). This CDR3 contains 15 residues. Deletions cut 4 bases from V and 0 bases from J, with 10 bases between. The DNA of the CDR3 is TGTGCCAGCAGCCCAAAGACTGACTCTGGAAACACCATATATTTT. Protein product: CASSPKTDSGNTIYF.

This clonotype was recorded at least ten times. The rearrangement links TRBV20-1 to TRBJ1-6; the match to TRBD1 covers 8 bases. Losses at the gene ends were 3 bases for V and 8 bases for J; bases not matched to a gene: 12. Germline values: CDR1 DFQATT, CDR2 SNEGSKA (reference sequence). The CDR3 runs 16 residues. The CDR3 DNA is TGCAGTGCTAGCGACAAAGACAGGGGCGCTTATTCACCCCTCCACTTT. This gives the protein CSASDKDRGAYSPLHF.

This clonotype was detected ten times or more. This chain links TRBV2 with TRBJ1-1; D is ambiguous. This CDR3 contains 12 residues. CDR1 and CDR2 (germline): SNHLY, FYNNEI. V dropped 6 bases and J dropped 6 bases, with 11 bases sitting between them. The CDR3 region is CASSQDTPEAFF. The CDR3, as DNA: TGTGCCAGCAGCCAAGACACACCTGAAGCTTTCTTT.